The sequence of this T cell receptor beta chain was determined in a study of radiotherapy plus CTLA-4 blockade in lung cancer. Patients in the study, people with chemo-refractory metastatic non-small-cell lung cancer, received focal radiation plus ipilimumab CTLA-4 blockade. Sequencing was performed with immunoSEQ multiplex PCR; in TCRdb, only in-frame clones are kept and a portion is missing. The profile shows about 13,000 clones, over 75% of them singletons. The source of this sequence is a human donor with non-small cell lung cancer that progressed on radiotherapy plus ipilimumab. Some clones in this sample may be carry-over from other donors' samples. The source material was peripheral blood, sampled from a patient treated with radiotherapy plus ipilimumab.

The CDR3 sequence: CSVVPEAYEQYF. In DNA, the CDR3 is TGCAGCGTTGTGCCCGAGGCCTACGAGCAGTACTTC. The V and J genes are TRBV29-1 and TRBJ2-7; unclear D gene. The CDR3 has 12 residues. The V gene's germline CDR1 is SQVTM and CDR2 ANQGSEA. The V end was cut by 4 bases, the J end by 2 bases, with 9 bases between.